The source of this T cell receptor (beta chain) is a study of blood T cells in healthy people across ages. Germline CDR1 is DFQATT and CDR2 is SNEGSKA (reference sequence). J was trimmed by 11 bases and V by 5 bases; bases with no gene match: 15. CDR3 length: 14 amino acids. This clonotype was found a few times. Combining a sample-barcoded 5' primer with a J-beta primer mix, a second PCR ran for 7 to 11 cycles. TCRdb reprocessed the 5' RACE reads via MiXCR and lists one record per CDR3 protein. The data show about 780,000 distinct CDR3 sequences, with approximately 24% seen just once and about 2.9% held by the top ten. Another study also made use of these data, one on T cells of mothers and their children.

The sequencing input was blood. This chain joins TRBV20-1 and TRBJ2-3; 8 positions agree with TRBD2. The receptor's source is a boy aged 5-17 years in good health. CDR3 DNA: TGCAGTGCTCGCCGGGCGGGGGGTGGACAACGGCAGTATTTT. It is translated as CSARRAGGGQRQYF.